What follows are 4 T cell receptor beta chains derived from one specimen sequenced in a study of blood T cell repertoires in COVID-19. Libraries were prepared by immunoSEQ multiplex PCR; TCRdb keeps only in-frame clonotypes and omits some of them. The table includes approximately 470,000 clones, approximately 83% detected once. The sequenced sample was peripheral blood. All receptors come from a human donor in a cohort sampled during active COVID-19.

V is TRBV3-1 (or the pseudogene TRBV3-2) and J is TRBJ2-7, with 15 nucleotides matching TRBD2. The CDR3 runs 16 residues. Germline values: CDR1 LGHDT, CDR2 YNNKEL (reference sequence). V lost 1 base, J lost 7 bases, and 5 bases stayed unmatched. DNA for the CDR3: TGTGCCAGCAGCCAAGCGGGACTAGCGGGAGGAAGAGAGCAGTACTTC. It encodes CASSQAGLAGGREQYF.

This sequence joins TRBV5-6 and TRBJ1-2; 7 bases are a match to TRBD1. This CDR3 is built from 14 residues. CDR1 is SGHDT, CDR2 YYEEEE, per germline. Unmatched junction bases numbered 7, after V lost 4 bases and J lost 4 bases. Here the CDR3 DNA reads TGTGCCAGCAGCCCCACCAGGGGGTTCTATGGCTACACCTTC. It translates to CASSPTRGFYGYTF.

The chain combines TRBV19 with TRBJ1-1; 7 positions match TRBD1. The CDR3 has 13 residues. V was pared by 5 bases and J by 1 base, with 1 base of the junction left unmatched. Germline CDR1 and CDR2: LNHDA and SQIVND (reference sequence). CDR3 amino acids: CASSHRGNTEAFF. The CDR3 region has the DNA TGTGCCAGTAGTCACAGGGGGAACACTGAAGCTTTCTTT.

The genes are TRBV19 and TRBJ2-3, with 7 bases identical to TRBD2. Germline trimming cut 6 bases from V and 1 base from J; bases unmatched to any gene: 13. The CDR3 totals 17 residues. Germline CDR1 and CDR2: LNHDA and SQIVND (reference sequence). The CDR3 sequence is CASSPRLAEVGTDTQYF. The CDR3 DNA follows: TGTGCCAGTAGCCCTCGACTAGCAGAAGTGGGCACAGATACGCAGTATTTT.